The sequence of this T cell receptor (beta chain) was determined in a study of blood T cell repertoires in COVID-19 (TCRdb year 2020). In terms of the full investigation: The collaborator samples originated in the United States, Italy and Spain and spanned the acute and convalescent phases of COVID-19. Sample metadata almost always included a de-identified subject ID, COVID-19 status, age in years and sex. The prospective study material was composed of cDNA or gDNA derived from T cells, B-cell-depleted T cells, or PBMCs. Samples were obtained from the ongoing ImmuneRACE study (first 160 participants) and from 1,000 to 1,500 subjects provided by 6 global collaborators. HLA class I and class II types, where available, came from metadata supplied by the sample provider rather than from assay-based typing. Subjects who had been exposed to COVID-19, were actively infected with it, or had recovered from it provided the deeply sampled blood TCRbeta repertoires that made up the dataset. The repertoires were made available in a free public database intended to serve as a resource for research on the immune response to SARS-CoV-2. Beyond this particular receptor, the publication reports: How much clinical and demographic metadata was included differed by source and by participant, and the metadata was provided uncurated.

The immunoSEQ Assay, a bias-controlled multiplex PCR, was used to amplify TCRbeta CDR3 regions from genomic DNA. The paper's data handling went like this. The number of nucleated cells in each sample was estimated from the amplification of reference gene primers within the assay. To quantify the absolute abundance of each unique TCRbeta CDR3 rearrangement, sequence reads were collapsed and filtered. Productive Simpson clonality was computed per sample as the square root of Simpson's diversity index over productive rearrangements. The table comes from immuneACCESS by way of TCRdb, which keeps in-frame sequences with V and J called. Part of the clones is missing from these tables; in studies checked, under half for an unresolved V gene and the rest for unknown reasons. From that table come the V and J calls and clone size; the DNA was used to work out D and trimming. The sample yields roughly 250,000 clones; approximately 85% were counted once. Of the sample, 3.5% to 5.5% falls within the top ten clones.

Participants in the prospective study were aged about 18 to 95 years, lived in more than 20 United States geographic areas, and enrolled through a virtual design. To assign participants to cohorts, the prospective study relied on clinical history that participants themselves reported in a screening survey and a study questionnaire. Recovered participants in ImmuneRACE Cohort 3 were defined as having two consecutive negative NP/OP PCR tests, clearance from a healthcare professional, or resolution of symptoms. In the prospective study, whole blood, serum and a nasopharyngeal or oropharyngeal swab were collected from each participant by mobile phlebotomists. Participants in the prospective study had the option to provide additional blood draws and questionnaires over a roughly two-month period. Prospective study blood samples were shipped either frozen or at room temperature before DNA extraction.

Concerning this clone itself: Its recognized antigen is unknown. Base qualities are not at hand, and no much larger clone is one base apart.

CDR1 and CDR2 (MNHEY, SMNVEV) derive from the germline V gene (reference sequence). The cysteine opens and the phenylalanine closes a CDR3 of 15 amino acids. Only the CDR3 part of the read is kept: 45 bases, read in frame from the first base. V and J are truncated by 5 bases and 0 bases respectively, leaving an intervening sequence of 13 bases. The source of this sequence is a woman aged 25 to 39 who had recovered from COVID-19. The rearranged chain carries TRBV27 and TRBJ1-2; perhaps TRBD1 is the D gene, with 6 bases matching. What was sequenced was PBMCs or T cells enriched from blood (not recorded which). The CDR3 region has the sequence CASSPLDRANYGYTF. The DNA is TGTGCCAGCAGTCCCTTGGACAGAGCTAACTATGGCTACACCTTC.